This T cell receptor beta chain came from a study of blood T cell repertoires in COVID-19. Study summary: COVID-19 samples collected from the United States, Italy and Spain covered acute and convalescent phases. T cells, B-cell-depleted T cells, or PBMCs provided the cDNA or gDNA that served as material.

How the authors handled the data: For nucleated cells, counts were estimated from reference gene primer amplification. TCRdb keeps only in-frame clones here, not all; method: immunoSEQ multiplex PCR. V, J and clone size derive from that table, while D and trimming were established from the DNA sequence. The repertoire includes around 80,000 clones, around four fifths of them detected once, and 27% sits in the top ten. Looked up from germline, CDR1 is LNHDA and CDR2 is SQIVND (reference sequence). The length of the CDR3 is 15 residues. V dropped 3 bases and J dropped 6 bases, with 12 bases sitting between them.

The V gene is TRBV19, the J gene TRBJ1-6; D is unclear. This sequence originates from a human donor in a cohort sampled during active COVID-19. The sequenced sample consisted of peripheral blood. The CDR3 reads CASSIRHRFNSPLHF. The CDR3, as DNA: TGTGCCAGTAGTATCCGACATCGATTTAATTCACCCCTCCACTTT.